The TCR beta chain described here comes from a study of cytomegalovirus exposure and HLA in healthy donors. This clone has more than one count but fewer than ten. Its cognate antigen is unknown. CDR1 is SGHTA and CDR2 is FQGNSA in the germline V gene. The V and J ends lost 2 bases and 2 bases respectively, with 13 bases between them. This CDR3 spans 16 amino acids. Points from the study as a whole: A later analysis showed HLA-associated TCR beta chains outstripping equally common others in clonal expansion. Among TCR sequences, most were rare, though some public TCRs appeared in many donors. Earlier analysis looked at TCR beta V segments, and most were productive about 87% or about 30% of the time.

PCR involved 60 Vbeta and 13 Jbeta primers. Measured with immunoSEQ multiplex PCR; TCRdb has only the in-frame clones, and not every one. The data show 100,000 to 150,000 clones, about 80% seen once. Sequences were obtained from PBMCs. The genes are TRBV7-2 and TRBJ1-3; unclear D gene. The TCR comes from a man younger than 45 in good health and CMV-seropositive. The CDR3 reads CASSLSLGDTGNTIYF. DNA for the CDR3: TGTGCCAGCAGCTTAAGCCTCGGGGATACTGGAAACACCATATATTTT.